The present TCR beta chain was sequenced within a study of cytomegalovirus exposure and HLA in healthy donors. Trimming removed 3 bases from V and 7 bases from J; junction bases left unmatched: 14. Germline lookup yields CDR1 SGDLS and CDR2 YYNGEE. The CDR3 loop spans 17 amino acids. PCR employed 60 Vbeta and 13 Jbeta primers. Measured with immunoSEQ multiplex PCR; TCRdb has only the in-frame clones, and not every one. The sample gives some 200,000 clones, around four fifths of which show up once; less than 3.5% is in the top ten. The source of this sequence is a woman aged 40 to 49 in good health and CMV-seronegative. V usage is TRBV9 and J usage is TRBJ2-1, with 9 bases aligning to TRBD1. Sequencing used PBMCs. CDR3 residues: CASSEPYRTGARNEQFF. In DNA form, the CDR3 reads TGTGCCAGCAGCGAGCCCTACAGGACAGGGGCGAGAAATGAGCAGTTCTTC.